A single sample gave rise to the 23 T cell receptor beta chains below, sequenced in a study of beta chain features in type 1 diabetes. Since all of the isolated RNA was reverse transcribed, expressed TCRB transcripts were what got sequenced. This table comes from immunoSEQ multiplex PCR, and its TCRdb copy is limited to in-frame clones, with some not included. This table has roughly 170,000 clones, about 13% appearing once. Sequences were obtained from central memory CD4+ T cells from blood. The receptors originated from a woman aged 18-35 years in good health.

V gene TRBV4-2 combines with J gene TRBJ1-3; D remains unclear. This CDR3 contains 14 residues. Germline loops: CDR1 LGHNA, CDR2 YNFKEQ. The ends were cut back, 0 bases at V and 8 bases at J, with 11 bases in the middle. CDR3 nucleotide sequence: TGTGCCAGCAGCCAAGATCACGGCCAGGACACCATATATTTT. Its protein is CASSQDHGQDTIYF.

This clone was observed a few times. The V call is TRBV19, the J call TRBJ2-1, with TRBD2 identical over 8 bases. With V trimmed by 3 bases and J by 6 bases, 7 bases remained unmatched. The germline CDR1 and CDR2 sequences are LNHDA and SQIVND (reference sequence). CDR3 length: 15 amino acids. The CDR3 is CASSMSSGSANEQFF. The CDR3 region has the DNA TGTGCCAGTAGTATGTCGAGCGGGAGTGCCAATGAGCAGTTCTTC.

This clone has only a few counts. The V call is TRBV4-2, the J call TRBJ2-2, with TRBD2 matching over 8 bases. Germline V CDR1 and CDR2: LGHNA, YNFKEQ. CDR3 length: 19 residues. The V and J ends lost 4 bases and 5 bases, in that order; junction bases with no gene match: 18. CDR3 DNA sequence: TGTGCCAGCAGCCGAAGATCGGGTATAGCGGGATTATTTACCGGGGAGCTGTTTTTT. Its translation is CASSRRSGIAGLFTGELFF.

This chain joins TRBV6-5 and TRBJ2-7; 7 nucleotides agree with TRBD2. This CDR3 has 15 residues. CDR1 is MNHEY, CDR2 SVGAGI, per germline. Trimming cost V 2 bases and J 0 bases; bases outside gene matches: 4. CDR3: CASSYRRESSYEQYF. In DNA form, the CDR3 reads TGTGCCAGCAGTTACCGGCGGGAGAGCTCCTACGAGCAGTACTTC.

The chain links TRBV5-1 to TRBJ1-1; D remains unclear. The CDR3 length is 14 residues. Trimming took off 2 bases at V and 3 bases at J, with 11 bases between the two ends. Germline V gives CDR1 SGHRS, CDR2 YFSETQ. In DNA form, the CDR3 reads TGCGCCAGCAGCTTCCTCGGAGAGGACACTGAAGCTTTCTTT. This codes for CASSFLGEDTEAFF.

This clone has just a few counts. The gene calls are TRBV28 and TRBJ1-1, with a possible D match to TRBD1 (6 bases). The V and J ends lost 4 bases and 6 bases respectively, with 15 bases between them. The CDR3 runs to 14 residues. CDR1 and CDR2 (germline): MDHEN, SYDVKM. CDR3 amino acids: CASSSATGLSEAFF. CDR3 DNA sequence: TGTGCCAGCAGTTCGGCAACAGGGTTATCTGAAGCTTTCTTT. Full variable domain (missing parts from reference TRBV28 and TRBJ1-1): DVKVTQSSRYLVKRTGEKVFLECVQDMDHENMFWYRQDPGLGLRLIYFSYDVKMKEKGDIPEGYSVSREKKERFSLILESASTNQTSMYLCASSSATGLSEAFFGQGTRLTVV.

This chain joins TRBV29-1 and TRBJ2-2; TRBD1 might be the D (6 bases). CDR1 and CDR2 from the germline V gene are SQVTM and ANQGSEA. V was cut by 5 bases and J by 1 base, with 11 bases left in between. The CDR3 has 14 residues. The CDR3 DNA reads as TGCAGCGTTTCAGACAGGCTGAACACCGGGGAGCTGTTTTTT. Protein: CSVSDRLNTGELFF.

The table lists this clone with a few counts. The V call is TRBV28, the J call TRBJ2-7, with 8 bases matching TRBD2. V lost 5 bases to trimming and J lost 0 bases; unmatched junction nucleotides: 15. This CDR3 is built from 18 residues. Per germline, CDR1 MDHEN and CDR2 SYDVKM. CDR3 amino acids: CASSPVRGGRRSSYEQYF. The CDR3 DNA reads as TGTGCCAGCAGTCCCGTCCGGGGCGGGAGGCGATCCTCCTACGAGCAGTACTTC.

This clone was observed a handful of times. The gene calls are TRBV19 and TRBJ1-5; 9 nucleotides match TRBD1. Germline V gives CDR1 LNHDA, CDR2 SQIVND (reference sequence). The CDR3 contains 18 residues. V lost 5 bases, J lost 2 bases, and 13 bases stayed unmatched. The CDR3: CASSVAGTGTLRNQPQHF. DNA for the CDR3: TGTGCCAGTAGTGTCGCCGGGACAGGGACCCTTCGCAATCAGCCCCAGCATTTT.

In nucleotides, the CDR3 is TGCGCCAGCAGCCGACTAGCTAGCGGGAGGGAAAGTGAGCAGTTCTTC. Protein: CASSRLASGRESEQFF. The chain links TRBV4-1 to TRBJ2-1, with 12 bases matching TRBD2. Germline-derived CDR1 and CDR2 are MGHRA and YSYEKL. CDR3 length: 16 residues. The V segment lost 4 bases and the J segment 9 bases; nucleotides outside the gene matches: 10.

The chain couples TRBV5-1 to TRBJ1-2; 8 bases fit TRBD1. Germline V gene lookup returns CDR1 SGHRS and CDR2 YFSETQ. This CDR3 is built from 15 residues. With 1 base clipped from V and 4 bases from J, the junction kept 6 bases outside the gene matches. CDR3 residues: CASSLSQGAAYGYTF. CDR3 sequence (DNA): TGCGCCAGCAGCTTGTCGCAGGGGGCGGCCTATGGCTACACCTTC.

The chain is built from TRBV5-4 and TRBJ2-7, with 10 bases lining up with TRBD2. This CDR3 has 15 residues. Per germline, CDR1 SGHNT and CDR2 YYREEE (reference sequence). The V and J ends lost 2 bases and 4 bases, in that order; junction bases with no gene match: 6. This chain's CDR3 is CASSFVAGGDYEQYF. The CDR3 DNA follows: TGTGCCAGCAGCTTTGTAGCGGGAGGAGATTACGAGCAGTACTTC.

In this sample, this clone turned up many times. The CDR3 nucleotides are TGTGCCAGCAGCTTGGATCCGGCGGGTCGTGGCAACATTCAGTACTTC. It is translated as CASSLDPAGRGNIQYF. The rearrangement links TRBV5-6 to TRBJ2-4, with a tentative D call TRBD2 (5 bases). Germline CDR1 SGHDT, CDR2 YYEEEE. The CDR3 length is 16 residues. Trimming took 0 bases from V and 7 from J, leaving 17 bases between them.

This clone came up many times. The CDR3 coding sequence is TGTGCCGAGCAAGCCAGCGGGAGGATAAACGAGCAGTACTTC. Its translation: CAEQASGRINEQYF. This chain connects TRBV7-9 to TRBJ2-7; TRBD2 matches 9 bases. Germline V gene data show CDR1 as SEHNR and CDR2 as FQNEAQ (reference sequence). Losses at the gene ends were 11 bases for V and 5 bases for J; bases not matched to a gene: 13. CDR3 length: 14 amino acids. The full variable domain, in which reference TRBV7-9 and TRBJ2-7 provide the parts outside the CDR3, is DTGVSQNPRHKITKRGQNVTFRCDPISEHNRLYWYRQTLGQGPEFLTYFQNEAQLEKSRLLSDRFSAERPKGSFSTLEIQRTEQGDSAMYLCAEQASGRINEQYFGPGTRLTVT.

The table lists this clone with a few counts. V and J are TRBV15 and TRBJ1-5, with D unclear. V was trimmed by 0 bases and J by 3 bases, leaving 9 bases between them. CDR3 length: 15 amino acids. Germline V CDR1 and CDR2: LNHNV, YYDKDF (reference sequence). DNA for the CDR3: TGTGCCACCAGCAGAGATTCGGGTTTCAATCAGCCCCAGCATTTT. Translation: CATSRDSGFNQPQHF. Supplemented by reference TRBV15 and TRBJ1-5, the full variable domain reads DAMVIQNPRYQVTQFGKPVTLSCSQTLNHNVMYWYQQKSSQAPKLLFHYYDKDFNNEADTPDNFQSRRPNTSFCFLDIRSPGLGDTAMYLCATSRDSGFNQPQHFGDGTRLSIL.

This clone was seen a few times. The rearrangement uses TRBV9 and TRBJ2-2, with TRBD2 matching over 10 bases. This CDR3 region has 17 residues. From germline, CDR1 is SGDLS and CDR2 YYNGEE. V was clipped by 1 base and J by 5 bases; unmatched bases: 8. DNA for the CDR3: TGTGCCAGCAGCGTAACTAGCGGGATCCATCATACCGGGGAGCTGTTTTTT. Protein product: CASSVTSGIHHTGELFF.

The J gene is TRBJ1-2, the V gene TRBV28; 11 bases match TRBD1. This CDR3 region has 11 residues. Germline trimming cut 10 bases from V and 8 bases from J; bases unmatched to any gene: 3. Germline V CDR1 and CDR2: MDHEN, SYDVKM. CDR3 nucleotide sequence: TGTGCCACTTGGACAGGGGGCGGCTACACCTTC. Translating gives CATWTGGGYTF.

This clone occurred a few times. The CDR3 sequence: CASSLEWGGPQFF. CDR3 DNA: TGTGCCAGCAGCTTGGAGTGGGGCGGTCCACAGTTCTTC. This rearrangement joins TRBV5-5 to TRBJ2-1; tentatively, D is TRBD1 (5 bases). Trimming left V 0 bases short and J 13 bases short, with 14 bases between. The CDR3 consists of 13 residues. Germline CDR1 is SGHKS and CDR2 is YYEKEE (reference sequence).

The chain couples TRBV27 to TRBJ1-2; TRBD1 matches at 7 bases. This CDR3 comprises 16 residues. V gave up 4 bases and J gave up 8 bases; unmatched junction bases: 16. Germline CDR1 MNHEY, CDR2 SMNVEV (reference sequence). CDR3 residues: CASSSVYSRDSRGYTF. Here the CDR3 DNA reads TGTGCCAGCAGTTCCGTCTATTCACGGGACAGCAGGGGCTACACCTTC.

The gene calls are TRBV6-5 and TRBJ1-1; D unclear. Trimming removed 6 bases from V and 6 bases from J, with 14 bases in between. CDR3 length equals 13 residues. Germline CDR1 is MNHEY and CDR2 is SVGAGI. CDR3 in amino acids: CASSPSWAAEAFF. In DNA, the CDR3 is TGTGCCAGCAGCCCCTCCTGGGCCGCTGAAGCTTTCTTT.

The V gene is TRBV30, the J gene TRBJ2-7; TRBD1 matches 9 bases. Germline V gene data show CDR1 as GTSNPN and CDR2 as SVGIG (reference sequence). The CDR3 is made up of 14 amino acids. V was clipped by 2 bases and J by 5 bases; unmatched bases: 7. The CDR3 sequence is CAWSILGTGNEQYF. The DNA for the CDR3 is TGTGCCTGGAGTATTCTGGGGACAGGGAACGAGCAGTACTTC.

A few counts support this clone. The J gene is TRBJ1-2, the V gene TRBV16, with D unresolved. The CDR3 extends over 15 amino acids. Germline V gene data show CDR1 as KGHSY and CDR2 as FQNENV. The V gene lost 1 base and the J gene lost 0 bases, with 9 bases spanning the gap. The CDR3 DNA sequence: TGTGCCAGCAGCCAATTCCCCACAGCTAACTATGGCTACACCTTC. Translated, it gives CASSQFPTANYGYTF.

This clone appeared a few times. The rearrangement uses TRBV5-1 and TRBJ1-1; D gene unclear. Germline-derived CDR1 and CDR2 are SGHRS and YFSETQ. The CDR3 runs 13 residues. The V and J ends lost 5 bases and 3 bases respectively, with 11 bases between them. CDR3 sequence (DNA): TGCGCCAGCAGAAGAGAGGCGGACACTGAAGCTTTCTTT. This encodes CASRREADTEAFF.